This T cell receptor beta chain was recorded in a study of shared clonotypes between healthy human individuals. Selected positively for CCR7 and CD45RO-negative, naive CD8 cells excluded terminally differentiated effector memory CD45RA+ cells. Sequencing was performed with immunoSEQ multiplex PCR; in TCRdb, only in-frame clones are kept and a portion is missing. This table has about 2.1 million clones, roughly 91% appearing once. Germline V gene lookup returns CDR1 SGHAT and CDR2 FQNNGV. The CDR3 extends over 16 amino acids. V lost 4 bases to trimming and J lost 4 bases; unmatched junction nucleotides: 10.

J is TRBJ2-5 and V is TRBV11-2, with TRBD1 matching 9 bases. The sample taken for sequencing was naive CD8+ T cells from PBMCs. This receptor was obtained from a man in his late teens or twenties in good health. Some clones in this sample may be carry-over from other donors' samples. Written as DNA, the CDR3 is TGTGCCAGCAGCTCAATCATTGCGGGACAGGGAGAGACCCAGTACTTC. Its translation: CASSSIIAGQGETQYF. The complete variable domain, with remaining parts taken from reference TRBV11-2 and TRBJ2-5, reads EAGVAQSPRYKIIEKRQSVAFWCNPISGHATLYWYQQILGQGPKLLIQFQNNGVVDDSQLPKDRFSAERLKGVDSTLKIQPAKLEDSAVYLCASSSIIAGQGETQYFGPGTRLLVL.